The rows below give T cell receptor beta chains drawn from one sample of a study of cytomegalovirus exposure and HLA in healthy donors. The table came from immunoSEQ multiplex PCR; TCRdb's copy has only in-frame clones and leaves some out. Listed are about 200,000 clones; approximately 6.9% falls within the top ten. Sequenced sample: PBMCs. The receptors here all came from a young man in good health and CMV-seronegative. Both conserved end residues are part of each CDR3. D genes are given only for firm matches.

cdr3_aa: CAISPRADNSEAFF
v_call: TRBV10-3
d_call: -

cdr3_aa: CASSPLGGNEKLFF
v_call: TRBV18
d_call: -

cdr3_aa: CSVGGDIYNEQFF
v_call: TRBV29-1
d_call: -

cdr3_aa: CASGSGQGAVNTEAFF
v_call: TRBV6-5
d_call: TRBD1

cdr3_aa: CASSQDMYEQYF
v_call: TRBV4-2
d_call: -

cdr3_aa: CASSGQVWVNQPQHF
v_call: TRBV2
d_call: -

cdr3_aa: CASSGGDRGDIQYF
v_call: TRBV10-1
d_call: -

cdr3_aa: CASSFGPGQGPGNTIYF
v_call: TRBV11-2
d_call: TRBD1

cdr3_aa: CASREQGSYEQYF
v_call: TRBV2
d_call: -

cdr3_aa: CASSRDMSSYNSPLHF
v_call: TRBV2
d_call: -

cdr3_aa: CASSFSGIGEQYF
v_call: TRBV5-1
d_call: TRBD2

cdr3_aa: CASSPSRGRENTGELFF
v_call: TRBV7-3
d_call: -

cdr3_aa: CAWRERTVGQFF
v_call: TRBV30
d_call: -

cdr3_aa: CASSSGQDDLYGYTF
v_call: TRBV6-5
d_call: TRBD1

cdr3_aa: CASSSAISSGNYEQYF
v_call: TRBV7-2
d_call: -

cdr3_aa: CASTYAQGETQYF
v_call: TRBV2
d_call: -

cdr3_aa: CASSTTGTYNSPLHF
v_call: TRBV5-1
d_call: TRBD1

cdr3_aa: CASSLGLNGGARETQYF
v_call: TRBV11-2
d_call: -

cdr3_aa: CASSFGQGAGNGYTF
v_call: TRBV7-2
d_call: TRBD1

cdr3_aa: CASSRHTGPDRVNEQFF
v_call: TRBV4-1
d_call: TRBD1

cdr3_aa: CSVEGQGYGHTF
v_call: TRBV29-1
d_call: TRBD1

cdr3_aa: CASSQRLAGGPRNEQYF
v_call: TRBV4-2
d_call: TRBD2

cdr3_aa: CASSWDRGYGYTF
v_call: TRBV28
d_call: TRBD1

cdr3_aa: CASSPEGQLAGDSYEQYF
v_call: TRBV25-1
d_call: TRBD2

cdr3_aa: CASSLGPGGRIETQYF
v_call: TRBV5-6
d_call: TRBD2

cdr3_aa: CASSQDPQRGSYNEQFF
v_call: TRBV4-2
d_call: TRBD2

cdr3_aa: CSVEMSADTQYF
v_call: TRBV29-1
d_call: -

cdr3_aa: CASSSRTGWNSPLHF
v_call: TRBV7-2
d_call: TRBD1

cdr3_aa: CASSQEYRGGITGELFF
v_call: TRBV4-1
d_call: TRBD1

cdr3_aa: CASSLLAGSREQYF
v_call: TRBV5-1
d_call: TRBD2

cdr3_aa: CASSLSRFDTEAFF
v_call: TRBV7-3
d_call: -

cdr3_aa: CASSEYVGFSPLHF
v_call: TRBV25-1
d_call: -

cdr3_aa: CASSLYGDNEKLFF
v_call: TRBV5-4
d_call: -

cdr3_aa: CAWSTSGTGYEQYF
v_call: TRBV30
d_call: TRBD1

cdr3_aa: CASSPFSTGVNGEQFF
v_call: TRBV4-1
d_call: TRBD1

cdr3_aa: CATRQAALQETQYF
v_call: TRBV7-2
d_call: -

cdr3_aa: CASSPRQGLSEKLFF
v_call: TRBV27
d_call: TRBD1

cdr3_aa: CASSPGQGFSPLHF
v_call: TRBV5-1
d_call: TRBD1

cdr3_aa: CASSRTGEGETQYF
v_call: TRBV18
d_call: TRBD1

cdr3_aa: CATISPGRREAFF
v_call: TRBV6-5
d_call: -

cdr3_aa: CASSTDRGGNEQYF
v_call: TRBV7-9
d_call: TRBD1

cdr3_aa: CASSPQGDESPSGYTF
v_call: TRBV18
d_call: TRBD1

cdr3_aa: CASSQSSGPEAYEQYF
v_call: TRBV4-2
d_call: -

cdr3_aa: CASSFTRGNTEAFF
v_call: TRBV27
d_call: -